A selection of T cell receptor beta chains follows, all from one sample in a study of long-term antiretroviral therapy in people with HIV. TCRdb's table, derived via immunoSEQ multiplex PCR, lists solely in-frame clones and lacks some. The profile shows approximately 23,000 clones, about 81% of them singletons. This sample comprised unsorted PBMCs, obtained 1.5 years after starting antiretroviral therapy. These receptors were obtained from a young man with HIV. The CDR3 runs from the conserved cysteine through the conserved F or W. The order of the fields is V gene, J gene, clone size, D gene, CDR3 protein, CDR3 DNA. The D gene is left open where the match is weak. Clone size is given for some rows only: seen once, a few or many times, or a class if the clone is expanded.

v_call: TRBV5-1; j_call: TRBJ2-1; clone_size: NA; d_call: TRBD2; cdr3_aa: CASKAGGANNEQFF; cdr3_nt: TGCGCCAGCAAAGCGGGGGGGGCTAACAATGAGCAGTTCTTC
v_call: TRBV6-1; j_call: TRBJ2-7; clone_size: NA; d_call: NA; cdr3_aa: CASSDSGGISYEQYF; cdr3_nt: TGTGCCAGCAGTGATTCTGGGGGGATCTCCTACGAGCAGTACTTC
v_call: TRBV6-5; j_call: TRBJ2-3; clone_size: NA; d_call: NA; cdr3_aa: CASAHGPTQYF; cdr3_nt: TGTGCCAGCGCCCATGGGCCTACGCAGTATTTT
v_call: TRBV4-3; j_call: TRBJ2-2; clone_size: NA; d_call: NA; cdr3_aa: CASSQDLGHNTGELFF; cdr3_nt: TGCGCCAGCAGCCAAGATCTTGGCCACAACACCGGGGAGCTGTTTTTT
v_call: TRBV6-6; j_call: TRBJ2-1; clone_size: NA; d_call: NA; cdr3_aa: CASRPSQGRDEQFF; cdr3_nt: TGTGCCAGCAGGCCATCACAGGGGAGGGATGAGCAGTTCTTC
v_call: TRBV4-1; j_call: TRBJ2-3; clone_size: once; d_call: NA; cdr3_aa: CASSLRREAVTDTQYF; cdr3_nt: TGCGCCAGCAGCCTCCGGAGAGAGGCCGTTACAGATACGCAGTATTTT
v_call: TRBV28; j_call: TRBJ2-3; clone_size: NA; d_call: NA; cdr3_aa: CASIPSGPLRDTQYF; cdr3_nt: TGTGCCAGCATCCCTTCGGGCCCCCTGAGGGATACGCAGTATTTT
v_call: TRBV7-9; j_call: TRBJ2-7; clone_size: NA; d_call: NA; cdr3_aa: CASSRTEGTYEQYF; cdr3_nt: TGTGCCAGCAGCAGAACGGAAGGGACCTACGAGCAGTACTTC
v_call: TRBV10-1; j_call: TRBJ2-7; clone_size: NA; d_call: NA; cdr3_aa: CASSESGGAEQYF; cdr3_nt: TGCGCCAGCAGTGAGTCAGGAGGGGCCGAGCAGTACTTC
v_call: TRBV6-1; j_call: TRBJ2-1; clone_size: NA; d_call: NA; cdr3_aa: CASLPGVFSYNEQFF; cdr3_nt: TGTGCCAGCCTTCCGGGGGTATTTTCCTACAATGAGCAGTTCTTC
v_call: TRBV5-1; j_call: TRBJ2-7; clone_size: NA; d_call: TRBD1; cdr3_aa: CASSLGEQGAGYEQYF; cdr3_nt: TGCGCCAGCAGCTTGGGGGAACAGGGGGCGGGCTACGAGCAGTACTTC
v_call: TRBV30; j_call: TRBJ1-1; clone_size: NA; d_call: TRBD1; cdr3_aa: CAWSKDRDTEAFF; cdr3_nt: TGTGCCTGGAGTAAAGACAGGGACACTGAAGCTTTCTTT
v_call: TRBV6-4; j_call: TRBJ2-7; clone_size: NA; d_call: NA; cdr3_aa: CASSDSNSSPVRGLTTYEQYF; cdr3_nt: TGTGCCAGCAGTGACTCGAATTCGTCCCCGGTACGGGGGCTCACGACCTACGAGCAGTACTTC
v_call: TRBV14; j_call: TRBJ2-1; clone_size: NA; d_call: TRBD2; cdr3_aa: CASSQWEGSYNEQFF; cdr3_nt: TGTGCCAGCAGCCAATGGGAGGGTTCCTACAATGAGCAGTTCTTC
v_call: TRBV19; j_call: TRBJ1-1; clone_size: NA; d_call: NA; cdr3_aa: CASATGGTEAFF; cdr3_nt: TGTGCCAGTGCTACCGGGGGGACTGAAGCTTTCTTT
v_call: TRBV10-1; j_call: TRBJ2-1; clone_size: NA; d_call: TRBD2; cdr3_aa: CASSQRGKEQFF; cdr3_nt: TGCGCCAGCAGCCAGCGGGGCAAGGAGCAGTTCTTC
v_call: TRBV19; j_call: TRBJ2-7; clone_size: few; d_call: TRBD2; cdr3_aa: CASSGLAGDEQYF; cdr3_nt: TGTGCCAGTAGTGGCCTAGCGGGAGACGAGCAGTACTTC